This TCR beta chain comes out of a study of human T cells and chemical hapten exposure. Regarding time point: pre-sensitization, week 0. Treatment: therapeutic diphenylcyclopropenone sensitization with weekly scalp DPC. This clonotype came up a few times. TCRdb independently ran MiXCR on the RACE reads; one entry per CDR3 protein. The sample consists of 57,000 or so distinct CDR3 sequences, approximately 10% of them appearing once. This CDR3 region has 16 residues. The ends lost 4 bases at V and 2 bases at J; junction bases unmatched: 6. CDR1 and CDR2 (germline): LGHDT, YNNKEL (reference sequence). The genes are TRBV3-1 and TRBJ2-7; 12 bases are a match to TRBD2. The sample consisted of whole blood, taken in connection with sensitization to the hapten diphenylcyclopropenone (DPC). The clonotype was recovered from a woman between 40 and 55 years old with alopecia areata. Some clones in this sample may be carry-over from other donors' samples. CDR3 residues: CASSRGTSGQAYEQYF. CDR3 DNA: TGTGCCAGCAGCCGAGGGACTAGCGGGCAAGCCTACGAGCAGTACTTC.